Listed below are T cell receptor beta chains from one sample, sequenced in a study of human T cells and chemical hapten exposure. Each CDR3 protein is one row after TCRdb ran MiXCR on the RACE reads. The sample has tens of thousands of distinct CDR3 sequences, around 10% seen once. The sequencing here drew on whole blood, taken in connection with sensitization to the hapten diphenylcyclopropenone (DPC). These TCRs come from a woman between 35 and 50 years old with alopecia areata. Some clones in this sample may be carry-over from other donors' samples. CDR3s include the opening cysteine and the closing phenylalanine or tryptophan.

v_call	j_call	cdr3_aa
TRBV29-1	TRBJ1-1	CSVRGKGGTEAFF
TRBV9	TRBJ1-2	CASSVEGDINYGYTF
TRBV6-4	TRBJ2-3	CASSDSESVVAQYF
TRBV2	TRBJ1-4	CASRRQLNEKLFF
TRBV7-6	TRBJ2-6	CASSLLAGPNSGANVLTF
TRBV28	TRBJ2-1	CASGWGTDYNEQFF
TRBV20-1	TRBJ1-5	CSAMGDTNQPQHF
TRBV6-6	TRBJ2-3	CASSYKTLAGGAKWADTQYF
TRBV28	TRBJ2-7	CASSTTPDRAHEQYF
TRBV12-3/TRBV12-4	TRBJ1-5	CASSLGSYQPQHF
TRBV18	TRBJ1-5	CASSPFAAGHLDQPQHF
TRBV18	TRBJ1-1	CASSPPGQLMNTEAFF
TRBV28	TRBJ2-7	CASRSAAPTYEQYF
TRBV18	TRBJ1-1	CASSADRFPQYTEAFF
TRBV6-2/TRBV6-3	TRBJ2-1	CATRDDSSYNEQFF
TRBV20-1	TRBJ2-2	CSARGLSNTGELFF
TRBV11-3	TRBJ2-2	CASSPGQGNTGELFF
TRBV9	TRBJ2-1	CASSSVEGGFFF
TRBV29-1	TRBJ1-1	CSVAKGTMNTEAFF
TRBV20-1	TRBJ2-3	CSARGGLARRDTQYF
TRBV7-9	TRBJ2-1	CASSPDRVGEQFF
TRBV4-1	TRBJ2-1	CASSQEGTSGYNEQFF
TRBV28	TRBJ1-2	CASSLASGYTF
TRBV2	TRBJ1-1	CASREQGVNTEAFF
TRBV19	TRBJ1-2	CASSQGQAGYTF
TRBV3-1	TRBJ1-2	CASSQREARFGYTF
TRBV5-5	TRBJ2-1	CASSFGTGGPDEQFF
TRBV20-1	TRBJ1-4	CSASDKHRESAAFEKLFF
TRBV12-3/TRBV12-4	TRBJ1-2	CASSLQGLGYTF
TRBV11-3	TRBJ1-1	CASSPVGGGTEAFF
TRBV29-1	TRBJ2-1	CSVAPPETYNEQFF
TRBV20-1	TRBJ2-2	CSARAQGYTGELFF
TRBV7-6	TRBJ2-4	CASSYTWEVGAKNIQYF
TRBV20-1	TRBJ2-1	CSARGLTINEQFF
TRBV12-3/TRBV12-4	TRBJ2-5	CASSLGVGETQYF
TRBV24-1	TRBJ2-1	CATSDMRLAADNEQFF
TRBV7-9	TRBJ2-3	CASTPQGDTDTQYF
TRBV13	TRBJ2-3	CATASGTASVKQYF
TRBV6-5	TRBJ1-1	CASRFPGTGAEAFF
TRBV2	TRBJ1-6	CASSDRPMGSPLHF
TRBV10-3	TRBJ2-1	CAISFTGRSYNEQFF
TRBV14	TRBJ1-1	CASSHLPGLMAEAFF
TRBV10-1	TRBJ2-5	CASSEFSGGQETQYF
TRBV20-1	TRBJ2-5	CSGLRETQYF
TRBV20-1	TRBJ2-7	CSARDSKAGNYEQYF
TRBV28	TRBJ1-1	CASSTGGEAFF
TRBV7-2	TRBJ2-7	CASSNGGHEQYF